This T cell receptor beta chain was recorded in a study of shared clonotypes between healthy human individuals (dated by TCRdb to 2020 to 2021). With regard to the full study: The cohort included a few men and two women between 18 and 49 years of age. To increase sequencing depth and limit assay-specific biases, different laboratories used diverse techniques to prepare libraries and sequence TCR repertoires. Blood TCR repertoires of about five healthy adults were deeply sequenced to estimate repertoire size and the extent of clonotype sharing between individuals. Per donor, three plates each were used for CD4 naive and CD4 memory, two for CD8 naive, and one for CD8 memory. Between about 0.8 and 9 billion PBMCs per donor were obtained by leukapheresis. Findings and caveats that apply to the study as a whole: Sharing across several donors was observed for approximately 5% of naive CD4, 3% to 4% of naive CD8, over 2% of memory CD4, and roughly 0.4% of memory CD8 clonotypes. Estimated clonotype richness was generally larger for naive than for memory subsets. Because the study included a small number of donors, the genetic and exposure-history diversity represented was limited. Clonotypes shared by all four sorted-subset donors showed higher generation probabilities than non-shared clonotypes. Sampling was restricted to blood, and TCR repertoires in tissues likely differ from the TCR repertoires found in blood. Even with the large sequencing depth, rarefaction of the sorted-subset datasets indicated that sequencing was incomplete. Based on pairwise subsampling, the degree of clonotype sharing among donors was expected to be affected by sequencing depth.

Healthy HIV-negative adults with no recently reported acute infections or vaccinations were included as donors. Only Caucasian adults living in Nashville, Tennessee, USA were represented among the donors. CD4+ T cells were enriched through magnetic negative selection, after which naive cells were positively selected on CD45RA and the remaining negative fraction served as the memory subset. After blood collection by leukapheresis, PBMCs were isolated using Ficoll-Histopaque density gradient centrifugation and then cryopreserved in the vapor phase of liquid nitrogen. Analytical flow cytometry was used to check the purity and quantity of every magnetically sorted T cell population. Each sorted fraction had its genomic DNA isolated and then quantified by UV absorbance on a Nanodrop 2000c. Using the deep immunoSEQ assay, multiplex PCR amplified TCR CDR3 regions from genomic DNA. Extracted genomic DNA from each cell subset was spread evenly across all wells of several immunoSEQ 96-well plates, with each plate serving as a replicate. Each replicate PCR for sorted subsets received roughly 0.2 ug genomic DNA, equal to about 30,000 T cell genomes. The purified libraries were quantified using a Qubit 3.0 fluorometer, sized with a Bioanalyzer 2100, and then quantified again using the KAPA Library Quantification kit. Each immunoSEQ 96-well plate was sequenced on its own single-read 150-cycle Illumina NextSeq 550 flow cell. The paper's processing steps were these. Because the immunoSEQ output included only junctional sequences and no quality scores, the filtering could not be the same as the filtering used for full-length reads. To assign V/J genes and CDR3, sequences were annotated against IMGT germline references using PyIR, a Python wrapper for IgBLAST v1.9. Any read was removed if the V/J assignment was weak (E-value above 1e-6), the CDR3 was missing, or the read contained stop codons, out-of-frame junctions, or ambiguous translated residues. V3J clonotypes were defined as sequences sharing an identical inferred V gene, J gene, and CDR3 amino acid sequence. Percentage overlap between repertoires was computed as shared unique clonotypes divided by the size of the smaller repertoire. Three approaches were used to assess repertoire richness: RTK rarefaction, the Chao1 estimator, and Recon v2.1 estimates of unobserved clonotypes. For all TCRbeta clonotypes obtained by the gDNA method from several donors, generation probabilities were computed with OLGA. TCRdb carries this immuneACCESS record with in-frame sequences only. Its versions omit some clonotypes, under half of them owing to an unresolved V gene in the studies checked, with the rest unexplained. The V and J calls and clone size are taken from that table; D and trimming were inferred from the DNA. This sample comprises around 700,000 clones, 55% to 75% of them detected only once. Jointly, the top ten make up roughly 1.8% of the sample.

Concerning this clone: What this receptor recognizes is not known. No base quality values were provided; no much bigger clone lies one nucleotide off.

CDR1 and CDR2 are read off the germline V gene as SQVTM and ANQGSEA. The CDR3 measures 11 amino acids from cysteine to phenylalanine. The sequence is cut down to CDR3 DNA, 33 bases in frame from base 1. The V end loses 7 bases and the J end loses 6 bases, and a stretch of 9 bases separates them. This chain joins TRBV29-1 to TRBJ2-2; the D gene is perhaps TRBD1, from 6 matching bases. This clonotype was obtained from a woman aged 25-40 years in good health. Sequenced: memory CD4+ T cells sorted from blood. According to the study, the label for this sample's cell subset or site signals: CD45RA-negative fraction. The CDR3 sequence is CSARGAGELFF. The nucleotide sequence is given as TGCAGCGCCAGGGGCGCCGGGGAGCTGTTTTTT.